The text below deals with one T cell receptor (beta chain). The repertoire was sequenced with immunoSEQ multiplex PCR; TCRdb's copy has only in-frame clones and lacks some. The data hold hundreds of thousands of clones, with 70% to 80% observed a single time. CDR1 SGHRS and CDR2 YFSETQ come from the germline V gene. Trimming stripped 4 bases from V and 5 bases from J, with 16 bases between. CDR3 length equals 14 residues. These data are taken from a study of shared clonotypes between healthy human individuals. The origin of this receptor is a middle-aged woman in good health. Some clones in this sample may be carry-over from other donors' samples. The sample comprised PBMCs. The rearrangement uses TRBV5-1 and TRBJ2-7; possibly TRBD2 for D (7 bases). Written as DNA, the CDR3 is TGCGCCAGCAGCCCCAGGGGAGGGAACCACGAGCAGTACTTC. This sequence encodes CASSPRGGNHEQYF.